Sequencing of this T cell receptor (beta chain) was carried out in a study of CD8 T cells in Susac syndrome. The RNA, about 0.45 to 1 ug, was put through reverse transcription using random hexamers. TCRdb processed the immunoSEQ multiplex PCR reads anew with MiXCR; each CDR3 protein has one entry. The repertoire has some 130,000 distinct CDR3 sequences, roughly 94% of them found once; the top ten carry under 0.2%. The V gene's germline CDR1 is MNHEY and CDR2 SVGAGI. Between the trimmed V and J ends, which lost 5 bases and 7 bases, there was a span of 9 bases. The CDR3 extends over 12 amino acids. This chain connects TRBV6-5 to TRBJ1-5; D gene unclear. Sequenced: CD8+ T cells from PBMCs. The source of this sequence is a human donor with Susac syndrome. CDR3 loop: CASSDPGQPQHF. CDR3 DNA: TGTGCCAGCAGTGACCCCGGACAGCCCCAGCATTTT.